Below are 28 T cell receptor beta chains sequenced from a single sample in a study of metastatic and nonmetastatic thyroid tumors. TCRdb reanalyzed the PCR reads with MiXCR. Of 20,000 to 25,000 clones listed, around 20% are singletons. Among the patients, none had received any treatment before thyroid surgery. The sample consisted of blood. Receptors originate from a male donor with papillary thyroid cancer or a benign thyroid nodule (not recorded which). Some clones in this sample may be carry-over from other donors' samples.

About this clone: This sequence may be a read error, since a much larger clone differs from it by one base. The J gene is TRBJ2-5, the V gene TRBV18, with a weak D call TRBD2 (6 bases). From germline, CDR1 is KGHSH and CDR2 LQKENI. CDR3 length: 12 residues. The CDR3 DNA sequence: TGTGTCAGCTCAGCGGGTGGGGAGACCCAGTACTTC. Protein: CVSSAGGETQYF.

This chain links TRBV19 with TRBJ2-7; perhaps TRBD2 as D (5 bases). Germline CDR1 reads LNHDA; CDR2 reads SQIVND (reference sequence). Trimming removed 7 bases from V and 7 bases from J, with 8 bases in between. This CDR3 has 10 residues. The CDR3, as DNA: TGTGCCAGTAACCCGGGGGAGCAGTACTTC. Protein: CASNPGEQYF.

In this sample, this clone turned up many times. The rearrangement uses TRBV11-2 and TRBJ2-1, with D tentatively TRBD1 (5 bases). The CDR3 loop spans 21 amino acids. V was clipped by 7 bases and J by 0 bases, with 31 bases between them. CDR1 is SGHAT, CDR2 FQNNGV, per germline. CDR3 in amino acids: CASTPTLTYRIPSSSYNEQFF. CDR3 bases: TGTGCCAGCACCCCTACTCTTACCTACAGGATTCCATCGAGCTCCTACAATGAGCAGTTCTTC. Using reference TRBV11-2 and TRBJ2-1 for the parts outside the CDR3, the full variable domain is EAGVAQSPRYKIIEKRQSVAFWCNPISGHATLYWYQQILGQGPKLLIQFQNNGVVDDSQLPKDRFSAERLKGVDSTLKIQPAKLEDSAVYLCASTPTLTYRIPSSSYNEQFFGPGTRLTVL.

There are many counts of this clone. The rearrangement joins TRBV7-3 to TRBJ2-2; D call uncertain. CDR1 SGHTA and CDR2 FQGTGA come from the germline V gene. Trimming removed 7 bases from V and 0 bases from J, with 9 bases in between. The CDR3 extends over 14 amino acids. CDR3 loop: CASKSASNTGELFF. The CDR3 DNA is TGTGCCAGCAAATCCGCCTCGAACACCGGGGAGCTGTTTTTT.

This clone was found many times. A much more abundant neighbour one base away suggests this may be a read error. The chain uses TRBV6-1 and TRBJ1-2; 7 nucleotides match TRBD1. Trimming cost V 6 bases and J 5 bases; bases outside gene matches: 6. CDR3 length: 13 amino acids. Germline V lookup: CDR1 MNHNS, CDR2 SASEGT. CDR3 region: CASRAGQAYGYTF. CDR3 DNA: TGTGCCAGCAGAGCAGGACAGGCTTATGGCTACACCTTC.

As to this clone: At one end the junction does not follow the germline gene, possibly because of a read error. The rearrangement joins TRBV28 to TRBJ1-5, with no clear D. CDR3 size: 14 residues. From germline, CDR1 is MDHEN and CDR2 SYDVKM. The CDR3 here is CAGSLFDSNQPQHF. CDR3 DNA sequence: TGTGCCGGCAGTTTATTTGATAGCAATCAGCCCCAGCATTTT. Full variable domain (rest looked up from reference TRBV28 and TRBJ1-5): DVKVTQSSRYLVKRTGEKVFLECVQDMDHENMFWYRQDPGLGLRLIYFSYDVKMKEKGDIPEGYSVSREKKERFSLILESASTNQTSMYLCAGSLFDSNQPQHFGDGTRLSIL.

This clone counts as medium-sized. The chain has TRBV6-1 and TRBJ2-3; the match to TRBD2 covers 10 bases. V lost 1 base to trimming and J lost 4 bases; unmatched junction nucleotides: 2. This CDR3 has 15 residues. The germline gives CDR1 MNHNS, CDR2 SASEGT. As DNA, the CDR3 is TGTGCCAGCAGTGAAGAAGCGGGAGGGCCAGATACGCAGTATTTT. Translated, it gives CASSEEAGGPDTQYF.

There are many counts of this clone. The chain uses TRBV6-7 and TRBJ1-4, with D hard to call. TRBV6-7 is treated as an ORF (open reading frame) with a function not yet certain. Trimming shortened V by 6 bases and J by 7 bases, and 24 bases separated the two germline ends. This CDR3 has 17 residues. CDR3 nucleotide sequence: TGTGCCAGCAGCCCCCAGTGGGAGTCCCAACCCGGTGAAAAACTGTTTTTT. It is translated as CASSPQWESQPGEKLFF.

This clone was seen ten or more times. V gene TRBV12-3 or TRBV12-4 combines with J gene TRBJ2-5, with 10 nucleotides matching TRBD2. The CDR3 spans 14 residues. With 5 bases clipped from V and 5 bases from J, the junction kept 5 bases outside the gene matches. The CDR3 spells CASSQLAGDETQYF. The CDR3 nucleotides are TGTGCCAGCAGTCAGCTAGCGGGGGACGAGACCCAGTACTTC.

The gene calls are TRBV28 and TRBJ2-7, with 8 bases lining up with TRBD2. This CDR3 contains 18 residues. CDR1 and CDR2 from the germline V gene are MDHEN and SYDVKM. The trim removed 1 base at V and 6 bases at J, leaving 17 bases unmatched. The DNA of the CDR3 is TGTGCCAGCAGTTTATCGGGAGGGTGGGGAAACGTGAACTGCGAGCAGTACTTC. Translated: CASSLSGGWGNVNCEQYF. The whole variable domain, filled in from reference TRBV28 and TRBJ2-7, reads DVKVTQSSRYLVKRTGEKVFLECVQDMDHENMFWYRQDPGLGLRLIYFSYDVKMKEKGDIPEGYSVSREKKERFSLILESASTNQTSMYLCASSLSGGWGNVNCEQYFGPGTRLTVT.

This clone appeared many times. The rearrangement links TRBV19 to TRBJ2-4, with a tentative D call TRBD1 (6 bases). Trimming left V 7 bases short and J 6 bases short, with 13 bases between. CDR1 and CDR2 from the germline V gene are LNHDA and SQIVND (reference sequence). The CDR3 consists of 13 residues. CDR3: CASNKAGVNIQYF. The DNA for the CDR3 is TGTGCCAGTAACAAGGCAGGGGTAAACATTCAGTACTTC. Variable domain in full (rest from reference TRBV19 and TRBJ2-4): DGGITQSPKYLFRKEGQNVTLSCEQNLNHDAMYWYRQDPGQGLRLIYYSQIVNDFQKGDIAEGYSVSREKKESFPLTVTSAQKNPTAFYLCASNKAGVNIQYFGAGTRLSVL.

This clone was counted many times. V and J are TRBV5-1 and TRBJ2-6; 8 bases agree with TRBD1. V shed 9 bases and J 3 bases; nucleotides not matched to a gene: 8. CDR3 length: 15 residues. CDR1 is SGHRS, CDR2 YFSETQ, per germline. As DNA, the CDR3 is TGCGCCACCCGGGACAGGACCTATGGGGCCAACGTCCTGACTTTC. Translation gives CATRDRTYGANVLTF.

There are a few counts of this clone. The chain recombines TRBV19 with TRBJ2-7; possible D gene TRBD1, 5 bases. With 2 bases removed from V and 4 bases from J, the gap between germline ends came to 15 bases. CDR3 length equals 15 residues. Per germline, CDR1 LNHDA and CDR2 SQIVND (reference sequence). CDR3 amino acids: CASSISSGQQYEQYF. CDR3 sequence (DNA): TGTGCCAGTAGTATATCATCCGGACAACAATACGAGCAGTACTTC.

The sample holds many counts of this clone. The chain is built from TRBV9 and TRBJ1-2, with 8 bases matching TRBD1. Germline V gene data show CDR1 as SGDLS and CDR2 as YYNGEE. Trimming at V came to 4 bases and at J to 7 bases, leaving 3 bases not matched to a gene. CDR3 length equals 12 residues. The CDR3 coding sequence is TGTGCCAGCAGCCCCACAGGGGGTGGCTACACCTTC. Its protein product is CASSPTGGGYTF. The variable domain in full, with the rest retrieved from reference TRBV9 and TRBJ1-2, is DSGVTQTPKHLITATGQRVTLRCSPRSGDLSVYWYQQSLDQGLQFLIQYYNGEERAKGNILERFSAQQFPDLHSELNLSSLELGDSALYFCASSPTGGGYTFGSGTRLTVV.

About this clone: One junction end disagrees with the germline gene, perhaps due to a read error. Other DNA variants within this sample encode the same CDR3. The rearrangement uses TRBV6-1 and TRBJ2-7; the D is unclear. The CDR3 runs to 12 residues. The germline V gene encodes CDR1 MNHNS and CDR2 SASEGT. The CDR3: CASSDMGYEQYF. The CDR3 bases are TGTGCTAGCAGTGATATGGGGTACGAGCAATACTTC.

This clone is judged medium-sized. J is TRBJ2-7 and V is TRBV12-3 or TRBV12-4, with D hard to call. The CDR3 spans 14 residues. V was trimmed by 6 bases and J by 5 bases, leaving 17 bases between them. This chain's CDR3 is CASRLDGPRHEQYF. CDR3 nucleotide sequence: TGTGCCAGCAGATTGGACGGCCCCCGCCACGAGCAGTACTTC.

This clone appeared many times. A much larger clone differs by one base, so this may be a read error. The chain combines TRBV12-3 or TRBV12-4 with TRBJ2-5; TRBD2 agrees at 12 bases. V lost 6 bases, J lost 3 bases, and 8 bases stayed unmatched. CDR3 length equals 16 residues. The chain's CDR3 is CASRVLAGGQKETQYF. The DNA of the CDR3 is TGTGCCAGCAGGGTACTAGCGGGGGGTCAAAAAGAGACCCAGTACTTC.

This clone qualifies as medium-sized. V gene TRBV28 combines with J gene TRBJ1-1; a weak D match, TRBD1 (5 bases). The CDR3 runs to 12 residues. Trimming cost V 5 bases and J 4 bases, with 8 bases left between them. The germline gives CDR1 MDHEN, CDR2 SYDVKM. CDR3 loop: CASSVGGTEAFF. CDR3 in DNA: TGTGCCAGCAGTGTGGGGGGCACTGAAGCTTTCTTT.

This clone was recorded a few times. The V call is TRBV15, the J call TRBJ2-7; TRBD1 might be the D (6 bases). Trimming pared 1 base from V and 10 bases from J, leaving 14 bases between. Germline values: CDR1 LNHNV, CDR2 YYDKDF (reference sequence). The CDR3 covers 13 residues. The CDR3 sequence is CATSRAGGYYQYF. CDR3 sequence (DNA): TGTGCCACCAGCAGAGCTGGGGGCTACTATCAGTACTTC.

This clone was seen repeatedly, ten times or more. For the CDR3, the DNA is TGTGCCAGCAGCCCGGGGGGGCTTCGGAGCACAGATACGCAGTATTTT. This codes for CASSPGGLRSTDTQYF. V is TRBV4-2 and J is TRBJ2-3; 8 nucleotides match TRBD2. V shed 4 bases, J shed 0 bases, and the junction held 6 bases outside the gene matches. The CDR3 is 16 residues long. CDR1 LGHNA and CDR2 YNFKEQ come from the germline V gene.

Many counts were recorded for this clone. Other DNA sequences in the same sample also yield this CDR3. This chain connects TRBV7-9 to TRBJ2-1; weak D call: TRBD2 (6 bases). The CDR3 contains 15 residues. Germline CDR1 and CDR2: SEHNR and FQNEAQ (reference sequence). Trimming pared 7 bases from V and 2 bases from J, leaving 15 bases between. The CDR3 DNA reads TGTGCCAGCACCTGGAGGGGCAGCACCTACAATGAGCAGTTCTTC. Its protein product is CASTWRGSTYNEQFF.

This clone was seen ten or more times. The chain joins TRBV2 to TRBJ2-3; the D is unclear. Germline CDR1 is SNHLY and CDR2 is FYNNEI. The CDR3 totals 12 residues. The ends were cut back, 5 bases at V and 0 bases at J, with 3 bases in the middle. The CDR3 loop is CASSPSTDTQYF. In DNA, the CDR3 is TGTGCCAGCAGTCCTAGCACAGATACGCAGTATTTT.

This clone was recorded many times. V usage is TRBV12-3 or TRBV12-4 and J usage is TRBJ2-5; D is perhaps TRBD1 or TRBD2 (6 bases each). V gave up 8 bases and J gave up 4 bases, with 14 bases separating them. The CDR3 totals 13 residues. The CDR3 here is CASPFGGRETQYF. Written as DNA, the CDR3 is TGTGCCAGCCCGTTTGGGGGGCGAGAGACCCAGTACTTC.

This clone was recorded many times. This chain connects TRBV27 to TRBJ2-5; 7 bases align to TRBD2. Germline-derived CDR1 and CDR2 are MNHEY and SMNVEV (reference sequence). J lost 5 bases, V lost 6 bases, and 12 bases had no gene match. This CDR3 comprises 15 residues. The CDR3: CASRGGTHQGETQYF. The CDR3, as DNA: TGTGCCAGCAGGGGGGGGACTCACCAAGGGGAGACCCAGTACTTC.

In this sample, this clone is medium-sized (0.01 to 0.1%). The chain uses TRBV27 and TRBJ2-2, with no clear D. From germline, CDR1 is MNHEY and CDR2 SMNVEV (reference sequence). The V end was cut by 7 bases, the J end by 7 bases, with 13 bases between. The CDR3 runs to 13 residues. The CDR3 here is CASTVGPGGELFF. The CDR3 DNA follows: TGTGCCAGCACCGTCGGACCCGGCGGGGAGCTGTTTTTT.

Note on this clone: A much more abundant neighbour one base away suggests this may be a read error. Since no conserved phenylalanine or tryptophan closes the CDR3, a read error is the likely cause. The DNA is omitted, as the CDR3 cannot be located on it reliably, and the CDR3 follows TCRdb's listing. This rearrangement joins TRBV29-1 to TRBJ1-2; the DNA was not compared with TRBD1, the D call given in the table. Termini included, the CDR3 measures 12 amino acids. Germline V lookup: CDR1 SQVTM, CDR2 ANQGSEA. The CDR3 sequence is CSANMPPLGQWY.

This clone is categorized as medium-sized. In DNA, the CDR3 is TGTGCCTGGAGTGTACGAGGGAGTGAGCAGTACTTC. This sequence encodes CAWSVRGSEQYF. V and J are TRBV30 and TRBJ2-7; D might be TRBD2 (5 bases). The germline V gene has CDR1 GTSNPN and CDR2 SVGIG (reference sequence). The V end was cut by 0 bases, the J end by 7 bases, with 10 bases between. The CDR3 runs 12 residues.

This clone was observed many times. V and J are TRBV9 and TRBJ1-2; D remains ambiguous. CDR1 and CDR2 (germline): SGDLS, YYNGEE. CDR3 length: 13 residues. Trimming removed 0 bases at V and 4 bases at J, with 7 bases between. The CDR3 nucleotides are TGTGCCAGCAGCGTAGATGGTACCTATGGCTACACCTTC. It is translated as CASSVDGTYGYTF.